The T cell receptor beta chain described here comes from a study of blood T cell repertoires in COVID-19. Overall study: Samples came from the United States, Italy and Spain, spanning acute and convalescent COVID-19. T cells, B-cell-depleted T cells, or PBMCs supplied cDNA or gDNA.

How the authors handled the data: It was from reference gene primer amplification that nucleated cell counts were estimated. This table comes from immunoSEQ multiplex PCR, and its TCRdb copy is limited to in-frame clones, with some not included. V, J and clone size are those of that table, while D and trimming were read from the DNA. The table lists 150,000 to 200,000 clones, almost 85% of them singletons. The CDR3 spans 14 residues. V was cut by 5 bases and J by 8 bases, with 18 bases left in between. Germline CDR1 and CDR2: MNHEY and SVGEGT. The V gene is TRBV6-2 or TRBV6-3, the J gene TRBJ1-2; perhaps TRBD1 as D (6 bases). This receptor was taken from a woman older than 75 with acute or convalescent COVID-19. Sequenced: peripheral blood. The CDR3 DNA sequence: TGTGCCAGCAGTGCGGACAGCCTCCCGAGGGGCTACACCTTC. This gives the protein CASSADSLPRGYTF.